The source of this TCR beta chain is a study of cytomegalovirus exposure and HLA in healthy donors. The PCR used 60 Vbeta and 13 Jbeta primers. The table came from immunoSEQ multiplex PCR; TCRdb's copy has only in-frame clones and leaves some out. There are about 92,000 clones in the sample; roughly 86% occur only once, and around 6% lies in the top ten. The CDR3 is 14 amino acids. Germline V CDR1 and CDR2: MNHNS, SASEGT. Donors consisted of healthy bone marrow donors. This clone has a single count. Sequencing input: PBMCs. The clonotype was recovered from a woman aged 18-29 years in good health and CMV-seropositive. The chain combines TRBV6-1 with TRBJ2-5, with 9 bases aligning to TRBD1. The CDR3: CASATGGNQETQYF. The CDR3 DNA sequence: TGTGCTTCGGCGACAGGGGGTAACCAAGAGACCCAGTACTTC.